In its sample, the clone carrying this TCR beta chain was seen a few times. Its antigen remains unknown. The data are from a study of siplizumab effects on memory and regulatory T cells. Whole-study findings and limits: Siplizumab brought about a significant reduction in alloreactive sequences traceable to unstimulated CD4+ memory cells.

Only in-frame clones appear in the TCRdb table, and some are missing; sequencing was by immunoSEQ multiplex PCR. The data contain around 68,000 clones, about 90% of them singletons. The CDR3 totals 17 residues. The V gene's germline CDR1 is MNHEY and CDR2 SMNVEV (reference sequence). V was pared by 6 bases and J by 0 bases, with 18 bases between. The receptor was isolated from a human donor in good health. The V gene is TRBV27, the J gene TRBJ1-5, with a weak D call TRBD1 (6 bases). The specimen was Tregs sorted from blood. CDR3 sequence reads: CASSPWGPDHSNQPQHF. In nucleotides, the CDR3 is TGTGCCAGCAGCCCCTGGGGGCCCGACCATAGCAATCAGCCCCAGCATTTT.